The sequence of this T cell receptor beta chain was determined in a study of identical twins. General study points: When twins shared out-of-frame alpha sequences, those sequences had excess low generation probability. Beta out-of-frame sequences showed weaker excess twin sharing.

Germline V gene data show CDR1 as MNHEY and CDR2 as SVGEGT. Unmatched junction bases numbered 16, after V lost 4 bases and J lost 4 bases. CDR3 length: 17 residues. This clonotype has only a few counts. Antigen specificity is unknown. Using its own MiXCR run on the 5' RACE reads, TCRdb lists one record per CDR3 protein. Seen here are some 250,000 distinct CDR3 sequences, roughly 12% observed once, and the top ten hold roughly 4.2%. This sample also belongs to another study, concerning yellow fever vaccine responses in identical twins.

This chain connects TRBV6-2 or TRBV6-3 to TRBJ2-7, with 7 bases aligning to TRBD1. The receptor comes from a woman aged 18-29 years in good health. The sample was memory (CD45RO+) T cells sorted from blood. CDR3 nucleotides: TGTGCCAGCAGTTCCTCACCAGGACAGGATTATTCTTACGAGCAGTACTTC. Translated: CASSSSPGQDYSYEQYF.